The rows below give T cell receptor beta chains drawn from one sample of a study of OX40 agonist ivuxolimab in advanced cancers. Method: immunoSEQ multiplex PCR; TCRdb's copy keeps in-frame clones and lacks some. The sample consists of tens of thousands of clones, 80% to 85% of them appearing once. Sequencing was performed on CD4+ or CD8+ T cells sorted from blood, taken in a trial of the OX40 agonist ivuxolimab. These TCRs come from an adult with an advanced solid tumor such as melanoma, head and neck, liver or kidney cancer. Each CDR3 is given with its conserved first and last residue. Fields, in order: V gene, J gene, D gene, clone size, CDR3 protein, CDR3 DNA. The D gene is left open where the match is weak. Some rows mark clone size as missing; the rest say once, few, many or name a class of expanded clone.

TRBV6-1	TRBJ1-5	-	-	CASSEFALQHF	TGTGCCAGCAGTGAATTTGCCCTCCAGCATTTT
TRBV7-8	TRBJ2-7	TRBD2	-	CASSGGLAGGGYEQYF	TGTGCCAGCAGCGGAGGACTAGCGGGAGGAGGCTACGAGCAGTACTTC
TRBV20-1	TRBJ1-1	-	-	CSARDVPEAFF	TGCAGTGCTAGAGACGTGCCTGAAGCTTTCTTT
TRBV4-1	TRBJ2-2	TRBD1	once	CASSQEGQGRKLFF	TGCGCCAGCAGCCAGGAGGGACAGGGTAGAAAGCTGTTTTTT
TRBV2	TRBJ2-1	-	-	CASRADFPSSYNEQFF	TGTGCCAGCAGAGCCGACTTCCCGAGCTCCTACAATGAGCAGTTCTTC
TRBV19	TRBJ2-3	TRBD1	-	CASSRQGATDTQYF	TGTGCCAGTAGTAGACAGGGGGCAACAGATACGCAGTATTTT
TRBV5-6	TRBJ1-6	-	-	CASSLEKAGFNSPLHF	TGTGCCAGCAGCTTGGAGAAGGCGGGTTTTAATTCACCCCTCCACTTT
TRBV21-1	TRBJ2-5	-	-	CASSSRRGRETQYF	TGTGCCAGCAGCTCCCGAAGGGGGCGGGAGACCCAGTACTTC
TRBV6-6	TRBJ1-1	-	few	CASSYVPNTEAFF	TGTGCCAGCAGTTACGTGCCAAACACTGAAGCTTTCTTT
TRBV5-4	TRBJ1-1	-	-	CASSLYTRNTEAFF	TGTGCCAGCAGCTTGTATACGAGAAACACTGAAGCTTTCTTT
TRBV7-2	TRBJ2-1	-	-	CASSLTVINEQFF	TGTGCCAGCAGCCTCACAGTCATCAATGAGCAGTTCTTC
TRBV6-5	TRBJ2-7	TRBD2	-	CASSYPVAGSSYEQYF	TGTGCCAGCAGTTATCCCGTAGCGGGGAGCTCCTACGAGCAGTACTTC
TRBV5-6	TRBJ1-1	-	-	CASSWAREGSEAFF	TGTGCCAGCAGCTGGGCCCGCGAAGGGAGTGAAGCTTTCTTT
TRBV5-1	TRBJ2-5	-	once	CASREQLTNQETQYF	TGCGCCAGCAGGGAACAACTCACAAACCAAGAGACCCAGTACTTC
TRBV10-1	TRBJ2-1	TRBD2	once	CASSSDQAGPYNEQFF	TGCGCCAGCAGCTCCGACCAAGCGGGACCGTACAATGAGCAGTTCTTC
TRBV19	TRBJ2-3	TRBD2	-	CASSMIAGGVADTQYF	TGTGCCAGTAGTATGATAGCGGGAGGAGTCGCAGATACGCAGTATTTT
TRBV2	TRBJ1-2	-	-	CASSDGVSYGYTF	TGTGCCAGCAGTGATGGGGTGTCCTATGGCTACACCTTC
TRBV19	TRBJ2-3	TRBD1	-	CASSHPGQPTDTQYF	TGTGCCAGTAGTCACCCGGGACAGCCCACAGATACGCAGTATTTT
TRBV30	TRBJ1-6	-	once	CAWSSTLFSPLHF	TGTGCCTGGAGTTCTACCCTTTTTTCACCCCTCCACTTT
TRBV4-1	TRBJ1-6	-	-	CASSQTDLGRVNSPLHF	TGCGCCAGCAGCCAAACTGACCTGGGCAGGGTGAATTCACCCCTCCACTTT
TRBV15	TRBJ2-7	-	-	CATSRDNSGVYEQYF	TGTGCCACCAGCAGAGATAATAGCGGAGTATACGAGCAGTACTTC
TRBV29-1	TRBJ1-2	-	-	CSVVGVVGYGYTF	TGCAGCGTTGTGGGGGTTGTCGGCTATGGCTACACCTTC
TRBV6-1	TRBJ2-2	TRBD1	-	CASSERTGLGGELFF	TGTGCCAGCAGTGAACGGACAGGGCTAGGCGGGGAGCTGTTTTTT
TRBV30	TRBJ1-5	-	few	CAWSATPDRSQPQHF	TGTGCCTGGAGCGCGACCCCTGACAGATCCCAGCCCCAGCATTTT
TRBV5-1	TRBJ1-1	-	-	CASSLALGIMNTEAFF	TGCGCCAGCAGCTTGGCATTAGGGATCATGAACACTGAAGCTTTCTTT
TRBV9	TRBJ2-5	-	-	CASSVSGTTQETQYF	TGTGCCAGCAGCGTATCGGGAACTACCCAAGAGACCCAGTACTTC
TRBV10-1	TRBJ2-5	-	-	CASSDRRTVRETQYF	TGCGCCAGCAGTGACCGCCGGACAGTCCGAGAGACCCAGTACTTC
TRBV7-2	TRBJ1-5	-	-	CASSLGPLQPQHF	TGTGCCAGCAGCCTCGGACCTCTTCAGCCCCAGCATTTT
TRBV10-3	TRBJ1-2	-	-	CAISPGMNYGYTF	TGTGCCATCAGTCCAGGGATGAACTATGGCTACACCTTC
TRBV7-2	TRBJ1-6	-	-	CASSLRLGGNSPLHF	TGTGCCAGCAGCTTAAGGCTGGGAGGGAATTCACCCCTCCACTTT
TRBV5-1	TRBJ1-5	TRBD1	-	CASSAGGRDQPQHF	TGCGCCAGCAGCGCAGGGGGCCGCGATCAGCCCCAGCATTTT
TRBV27	TRBJ2-7	TRBD2	-	CASSLGLAGVGTIYEQYF	TGTGCCAGCAGTTTAGGACTAGCGGGAGTAGGTACAATCTACGAGCAGTACTTC
TRBV19	TRBJ2-4	-	-	CASSIVTGPVLAKNIQYF	TGTGCCAGTAGTATAGTGACAGGACCAGTACTAGCCAAAAACATTCAGTACTTC
TRBV6-6	TRBJ1-1	TRBD1	-	CASSHTRQGASFEAFF	TGTGCCAGCAGTCACACGAGACAGGGGGCCAGTTTTGAAGCTTTCTTT
TRBV6-1	TRBJ2-1	-	few	CASSEGSAGRNEQFF	TGTGCCAGCAGTGAAGGCTCGGCGGGACGCAATGAGCAGTTCTTC
TRBV6-6	TRBJ2-1	TRBD2	-	CASSYEAGVYNEQFF	TGTGCCAGCAGTTATGAAGCGGGAGTCTACAATGAGCAGTTCTTC
TRBV15	TRBJ1-6	-	-	CATSRDPFGANSPLHF	TGTGCCACCAGCAGAGATCCTTTTGGAGCCAATTCACCCCTCCACTTT
TRBV19	TRBJ2-7	-	-	CASSPTPRDSYEQYF	TGTGCCAGTAGCCCGACACCCCGGGACTCCTACGAGCAGTACTTC
TRBV7-8	TRBJ2-3	-	-	CASSLFGGAPTDTQYF	TGTGCCAGCAGCTTATTTGGAGGGGCCCCCACAGATACGCAGTATTTT
TRBV15	TRBJ1-2	TRBD1	-	CATSRDRRQGGGYTF	TGTGCCACCAGCAGAGATCGGAGACAGGGAGGTGGCTACACCTTC
TRBV15	TRBJ2-7	-	-	CATSKTGTYSYEQYF	TGTGCCACCAGCAAAACCGGGACTTACTCCTACGAGCAGTACTTC
TRBV7-9	TRBJ2-2	TRBD1	few	CASSLAGGQGTGELFF	TGTGCCAGCAGCTTAGCGGGTGGACAGGGCACCGGGGAGCTGTTTTTT
TRBV7-2	TRBJ2-3	-	-	CASSLVAGNTDTQYF	TGTGCCAGCAGCTTAGTGGCGGGGAACACAGATACGCAGTATTTT
TRBV5-1	TRBJ1-4	-	-	CASSFLQALNEKLFF	TGTGCCAGCAGCTTTCTGCAGGCTCTTAATGAAAAACTGTTTTTT
TRBV7-7	TRBJ2-7	-	once	CASSLEYVGYEQYF	TGTGCCAGCAGCTTAGAGTATGTGGGCTACGAGCAGTACTTC
TRBV25-1	TRBJ2-1	TRBD2	few	CASSLAGGFHEQFF	TGTGCCAGCAGTCTAGCGGGAGGTTTCCATGAGCAGTTCTTC
TRBV9	TRBJ2-7	TRBD1	-	CASSANPGTGNEQYF	TGTGCCAGCAGCGCCAACCCCGGGACAGGGAATGAGCAGTACTTC
TRBV12-5	TRBJ2-7	TRBD1	few	CASGLGQGAAIEQYF	TGTGCTAGTGGTTTGGGACAGGGGGCAGCGATCGAGCAGTACTTC
TRBV7-8	TRBJ2-7	TRBD2	-	CASSSQYLAGNSYEQYF	TGTGCCAGCAGCTCGCAGTACCTAGCGGGAAACTCCTACGAGCAGTACTTC
TRBV14	TRBJ2-7	-	-	CASSQDHTGTLYEQYF	TGTGCCAGCAGCCAAGACCATACCGGGACCCTATACGAGCAGTACTTC
TRBV19	TRBJ2-7	-	-	CASSIGSRGNYEQYF	TGTGCCAGTAGTATAGGGTCTCGAGGGAACTACGAGCAGTACTTC
TRBV13	TRBJ2-1	TRBD2	once	CASSPTSGTTYNEQFF	TGTGCCAGCAGCCCGACTAGCGGAACGACCTACAATGAGCAGTTCTTC
TRBV5-4	TRBJ2-1	-	-	CASKPGHSSYNEQFF	TGTGCCAGCAAGCCCGGGCACTCCTCCTACAATGAGCAGTTCTTC